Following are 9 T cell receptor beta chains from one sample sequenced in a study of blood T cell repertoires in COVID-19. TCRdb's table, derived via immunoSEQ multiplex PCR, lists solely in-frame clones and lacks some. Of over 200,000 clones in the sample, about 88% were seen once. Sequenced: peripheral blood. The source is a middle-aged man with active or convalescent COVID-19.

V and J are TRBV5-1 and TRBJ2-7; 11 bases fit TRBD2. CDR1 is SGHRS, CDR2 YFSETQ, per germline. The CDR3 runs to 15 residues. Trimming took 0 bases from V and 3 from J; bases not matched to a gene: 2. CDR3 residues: CASSLEGLAVYEQYF. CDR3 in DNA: TGCGCCAGCAGCTTGGAGGGACTAGCGGTCTACGAGCAGTACTTC.

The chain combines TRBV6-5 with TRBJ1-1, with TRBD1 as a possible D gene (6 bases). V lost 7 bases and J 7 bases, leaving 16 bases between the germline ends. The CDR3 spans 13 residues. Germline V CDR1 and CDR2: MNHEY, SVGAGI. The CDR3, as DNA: TGTGCCAGCACTCCACAGGGAAGTCTTGAAGCTTTCTTT. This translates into CASTPQGSLEAFF.

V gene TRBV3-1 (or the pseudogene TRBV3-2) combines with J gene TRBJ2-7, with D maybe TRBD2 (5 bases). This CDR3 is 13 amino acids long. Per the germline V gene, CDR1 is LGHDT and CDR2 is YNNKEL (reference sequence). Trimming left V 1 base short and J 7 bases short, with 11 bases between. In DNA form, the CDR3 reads TGTGCCAGCAGCCAAGTCTGGGAGTTGGAGCAGTACTTC. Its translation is CASSQVWELEQYF.

The CDR3 sequence is CASSRSYRDEQYF. The CDR3 DNA is TGTGCCAGCAGCAGAAGCTACAGGGACGAGCAGTACTTC. The V gene is TRBV7-2, the J gene TRBJ2-7; a weak D match, TRBD1 (6 bases). V was shortened by 5 bases and J by 5 bases, with 13 bases between the two germline ends. The CDR3 consists of 13 residues. Germline assignment: CDR1 SGHTA and CDR2 FQGNSA. The full variable domain, with the rest looked up from reference TRBV7-2 and TRBJ2-7, is GAGVSQSPSNKVTEKGKDVELRCDPISGHTALYWYRQSLGQGLEFLIYFQGNSAPDKSGLPSDRFSAERTGGSVSTLTIQRTQQEDSAVYLCASSRSYRDEQYFGPGTRLTVT.

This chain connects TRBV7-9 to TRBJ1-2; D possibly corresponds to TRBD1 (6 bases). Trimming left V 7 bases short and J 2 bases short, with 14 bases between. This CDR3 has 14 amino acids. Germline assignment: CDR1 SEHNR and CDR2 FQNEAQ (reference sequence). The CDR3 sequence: CASTSVGANYGYTF. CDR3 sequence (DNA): TGTGCCAGCACCTCGGTGGGGGCGAACTATGGCTACACCTTC.

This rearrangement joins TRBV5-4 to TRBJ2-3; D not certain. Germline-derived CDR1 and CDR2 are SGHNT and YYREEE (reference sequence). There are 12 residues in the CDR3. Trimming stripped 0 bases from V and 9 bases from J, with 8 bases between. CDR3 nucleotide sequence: TGTGCCAGCAGCTTGGACAGCCAGACGCAGTATTTT. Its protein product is CASSLDSQTQYF.

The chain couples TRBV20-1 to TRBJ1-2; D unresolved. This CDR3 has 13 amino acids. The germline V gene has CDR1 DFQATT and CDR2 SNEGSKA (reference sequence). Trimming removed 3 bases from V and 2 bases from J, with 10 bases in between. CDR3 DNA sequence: TGCAGTGCTAGTGACTACAGAAACTATGGCTACACCTTC. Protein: CSASDYRNYGYTF.

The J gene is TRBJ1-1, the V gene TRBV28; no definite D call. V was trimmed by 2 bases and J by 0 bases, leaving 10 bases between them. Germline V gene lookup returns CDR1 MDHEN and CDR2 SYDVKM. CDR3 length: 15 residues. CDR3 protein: CASSLVVGLNTEAFF. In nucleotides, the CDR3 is TGTGCCAGCAGTTTAGTAGTTGGGCTGAACACTGAAGCTTTCTTT. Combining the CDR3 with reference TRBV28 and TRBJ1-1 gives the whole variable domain DVKVTQSSRYLVKRTGEKVFLECVQDMDHENMFWYRQDPGLGLRLIYFSYDVKMKEKGDIPEGYSVSREKKERFSLILESASTNQTSMYLCASSLVVGLNTEAFFGQGTRLTVV.

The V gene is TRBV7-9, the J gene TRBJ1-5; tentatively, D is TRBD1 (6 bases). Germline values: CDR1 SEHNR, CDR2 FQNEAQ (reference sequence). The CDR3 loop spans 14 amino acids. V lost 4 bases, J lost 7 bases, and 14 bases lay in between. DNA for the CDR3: TGTGCCAGCAGCTCTCAGGGGACCGGCCAGCCCCAGCATTTT. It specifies CASSSQGTGQPQHF.